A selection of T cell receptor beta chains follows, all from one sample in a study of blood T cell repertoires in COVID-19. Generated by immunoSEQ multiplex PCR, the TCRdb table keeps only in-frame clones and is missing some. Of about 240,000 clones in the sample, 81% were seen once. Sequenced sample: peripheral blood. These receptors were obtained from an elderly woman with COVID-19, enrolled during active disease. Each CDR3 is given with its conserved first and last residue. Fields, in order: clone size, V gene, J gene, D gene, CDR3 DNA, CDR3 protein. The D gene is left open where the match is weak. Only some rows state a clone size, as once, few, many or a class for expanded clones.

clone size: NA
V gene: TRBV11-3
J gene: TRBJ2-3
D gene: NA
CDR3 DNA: TGTGCCAGCAGCTCGCACAGGGGCACAGATACGCAGTATTTT
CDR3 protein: CASSSHRGTDTQYF

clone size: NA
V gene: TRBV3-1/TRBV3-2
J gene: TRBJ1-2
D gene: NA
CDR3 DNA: TGTGCCAGCAGCCAATTACGGGGGGGCTACACCTTC
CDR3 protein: CASSQLRGGYTF

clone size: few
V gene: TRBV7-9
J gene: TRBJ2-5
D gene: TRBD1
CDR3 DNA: TGTGCCAGCAGCCAGGGGGACAGGGTGCCAGAGACCCAGTACTTC
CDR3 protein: CASSQGDRVPETQYF

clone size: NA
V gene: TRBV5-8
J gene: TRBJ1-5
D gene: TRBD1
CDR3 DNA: TGTGCCAGCAGCTTGGCCGGACAGGTTTATCAGCCCCAGCATTTT
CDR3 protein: CASSLAGQVYQPQHF

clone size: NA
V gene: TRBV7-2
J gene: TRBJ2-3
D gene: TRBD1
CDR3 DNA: TGTGCCAGCAGCCTAACCGGGACAGGCCCCCAGTATTTT
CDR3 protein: CASSLTGTGPQYF

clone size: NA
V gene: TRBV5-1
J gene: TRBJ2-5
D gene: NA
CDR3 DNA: TGCGCCAGCAGCTTGGAGATGTTGGGGCCCCAAGAGACCCAGTACTTC
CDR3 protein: CASSLEMLGPQETQYF

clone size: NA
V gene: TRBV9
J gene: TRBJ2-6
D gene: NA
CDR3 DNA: TGTGCCAGCAGCGTAGTCTCTAGACTCTCTGGGGCCAACGTCCTGACTTTC
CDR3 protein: CASSVVSRLSGANVLTF

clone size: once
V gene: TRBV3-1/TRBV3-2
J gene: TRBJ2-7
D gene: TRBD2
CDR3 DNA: TGTGCCAGCAGCCAAGAAGGGACTAGCGGGCGCTACGAGCAGTACTTC
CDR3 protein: CASSQEGTSGRYEQYF

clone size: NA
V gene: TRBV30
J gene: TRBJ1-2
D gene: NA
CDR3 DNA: TGTGCCTGGACAGCCGGGGGCTATGGCTACACCTTC
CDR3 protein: CAWTAGGYGYTF

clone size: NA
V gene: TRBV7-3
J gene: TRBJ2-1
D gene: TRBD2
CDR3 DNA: TGTGCCAGCAGCCGATGGGCTAGCGGGCGCGGGCAGTTCTTC
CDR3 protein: CASSRWASGRGQFF

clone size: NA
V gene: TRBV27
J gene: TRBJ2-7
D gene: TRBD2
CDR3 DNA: TGTGCCAGCAGTTTATCGCCCCCGGGAGGCCCCTACGAGCAGTACTTC
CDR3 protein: CASSLSPPGGPYEQYF

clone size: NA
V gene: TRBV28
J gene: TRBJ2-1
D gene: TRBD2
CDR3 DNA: TGTGCCAGCAGTTCTCCTAGCGGTGCGTACAATGAGCAGTTCTTC
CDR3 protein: CASSSPSGAYNEQFF